Included here is one TCR beta chain sequence, with context. V gave up 0 bases and J gave up 8 bases, with 14 bases separating them. Germline V gene sequence: CDR1 SGHNT, CDR2 YYREEE (reference sequence). The CDR3 spans 15 residues. This sample was taken from a study of blood T cell repertoires in COVID-19. Study summary: The United States, Italy and Spain supplied acute and convalescent COVID-19 samples. Sources were T cells, B-cell-depleted T cells, or PBMCs; the material itself was cDNA or gDNA.

Authors' analysis steps: Nucleated cell counts were estimated from reference gene primer amplification. Measured with immunoSEQ multiplex PCR; TCRdb has only the in-frame clones, and not every one. From that table come the V and J calls and clone size; the DNA was used to work out D and trimming. This sample has a few hundred thousand clones; 80% to 85% occur once, and the top ten carry less than 6%. Enrolled during active infection, Seattle patients were then followed longitudinally. This sequence was found in a woman in her 70s with COVID-19, enrolled during active disease. Sequencing was carried out using peripheral blood. This rearrangement joins TRBV5-4 to TRBJ1-4; D is possibly TRBD1 (5 bases). CDR3: CASSLGAGRGEKLFF. The CDR3, as DNA: TGTGCCAGCAGCTTGGGGGCGGGGCGAGGGGAAAAACTGTTTTTT. The complete variable domain, with remaining parts taken from reference TRBV5-4 and TRBJ1-4, reads ETGVTQSPTHLIKTRGQQVTLRCSSQSGHNTVSWYQQALGQGPQFIFQYYREEENGRGNFPPRFSGLQFPNYSSELNVNALELDDSALYLCASSLGAGRGEKLFFGSGTQLSVL.